The next 32 T cell receptor beta chains were all read from a single sample in a study of blood T cell repertoires in COVID-19 (dated by TCRdb to between 2020 and 2021). The protocol used for the library was the immunoSEQ multiplex PCR assay. This is the immuneACCESS table as TCRdb keeps it, with only in-frame sequences that have V and J called. A part of the clones is gone; compared with another copy, unresolved V genes explain less than half, and the rest is unexplained. The sample table holds a few hundred thousand clones, of which roughly 89% were seen once. The ten biggest clones cover 10% of the sample. Sequencing was done on a sample of PBMCs or T cells enriched from blood (not recorded which). These TCRs come from a woman in her 50s who had recovered from COVID-19.

DNA for the CDR3: TGTGCCAGCAGTGACACCTACGAGCAGTACTTC. This gives the protein CASSDTYEQYF. The chain has TRBV2 and TRBJ2-7; D remains unclear. V was trimmed by 3 bases and J by 2 bases, leaving 2 bases between them. The CDR3 is 11 amino acids. The germline V gene encodes CDR1 SNHLY and CDR2 FYNNEI.

The genes are TRBV6-1 and TRBJ1-4; D is possibly TRBD1 (5 bases). Trimming pared 0 bases from V and 7 bases from J, leaving 12 bases between. The CDR3 runs to 15 residues. Germline CDR1 reads MNHNS; CDR2 reads SASEGT. The CDR3 loop is CASSEARGIGEKLFF. For the CDR3, the DNA is TGTGCCAGCAGTGAAGCCCGGGGGATTGGTGAAAAACTGTTTTTT.

In this sample, this clone turned up once. This chain connects TRBV7-9 to TRBJ1-2; D remains unclear. V was shortened by 5 bases and J by 4 bases, with 20 bases between the two germline ends. The germline gives CDR1 SEHNR, CDR2 FQNEAQ (reference sequence). This CDR3 has 16 residues. Written as DNA, the CDR3 is TGTGCCAGCAGCGCCCAAGATCGAACATCTTCCTATGGCTACACCTTC. Residues: CASSAQDRTSSYGYTF.

This sequence joins TRBV29-1 and TRBJ2-7; 11 bases match TRBD1. The CDR3 consists of 13 residues. Trimming at V came to 5 bases and at J to 4 bases, leaving 4 bases not matched to a gene. The germline V gene encodes CDR1 SQVTM and CDR2 ANQGSEA. CDR3 residues: CSVTGTGGYEQYF. CDR3 bases: TGCAGCGTTACCGGGACAGGGGGTTACGAGCAGTACTTC.

The chain recombines TRBV20-1 with TRBJ1-2; TRBD1 might be the D (6 bases). V lost 1 base, J lost 6 bases, and 6 bases lay in between. Germline assignment: CDR1 DFQATT and CDR2 SNEGSKA (reference sequence). CDR3 length equals 11 residues. CDR3 DNA: TGCAGTGCTAGAGGACAGGATGGCTACACCTTC. Encoded protein: CSARGQDGYTF.

The chain recombines TRBV12-2 with TRBJ2-6; whether TRBD1, the table's D call, matches the DNA was not checked. TRBV12-2 constitutes a pseudogene. This CDR3 has 19 amino acids. The CDR3 spells CASRLARAGDSAGANVLTF. As DNA, the CDR3 is TGTGCAAGTCGCTTAGCGCGGGCAGGGGATAGTGCTGGGGCCAACGTCCTGACTTTC.

This chain links TRBV2 with TRBJ1-2; maybe TRBD1 (6 bases). Germline CDR1 and CDR2: SNHLY and FYNNEI. Deletions cut 7 bases from V and 2 bases from J, with 14 bases between. The CDR3 runs 14 residues. CDR3 loop: CASTLGGGNYGYTF. The CDR3 DNA follows: TGTGCCAGCACCTTAGGGGGGGGAAACTATGGCTACACCTTC.

This chain connects TRBV20-1 to TRBJ2-7; D is uncertain. Germline V gene sequence: CDR1 DFQATT, CDR2 SNEGSKA (reference sequence). This CDR3 region has 12 residues. With 3 bases removed from V and 2 bases from J, the gap between germline ends came to 8 bases. The CDR3 DNA reads as TGCAGTGCTAGTTCGGAGCCCTACGAGCAGTACTTC. Protein sequence: CSASSEPYEQYF.

The sample holds one count of this clone. The gene calls are TRBV28 and TRBJ2-7, with no clear D. There are 13 residues in the CDR3. Germline CDR1 reads MDHEN; CDR2 reads SYDVKM. V lost 2 bases and J 7 bases, leaving 12 bases between the germline ends. CDR3 region: CASSLPDSREQYF. For the CDR3, the DNA is TGTGCCAGCAGTTTACCCGATAGTCGGGAGCAGTACTTC. Supplemented by reference TRBV28 and TRBJ2-7, the full variable domain reads DVKVTQSSRYLVKRTGEKVFLECVQDMDHENMFWYRQDPGLGLRLIYFSYDVKMKEKGDIPEGYSVSREKKERFSLILESASTNQTSMYLCASSLPDSREQYFGPGTRLTVT.

The chain is built from TRBV4-1 and TRBJ2-3; 14 bases align to TRBD2. CDR3 size: 17 residues. V lost 0 bases, J lost 10 bases, and 9 bases stayed unmatched. CDR1 MGHRA and CDR2 YSYEKL come from the germline V gene. The CDR3, as DNA: TGCGCCAGCAGCCAAGAGCCGCCGGGACTAGCGGGGGCAGCGCAGTATTTT. Protein sequence: CASSQEPPGLAGAAQYF.

The V and J genes are TRBV19 and TRBJ1-5; D unresolved. V lost 6 bases and J lost 0, with 6 bases in between. This CDR3 is built from 13 residues. Germline-derived CDR1 and CDR2 are LNHDA and SQIVND (reference sequence). The DNA for the CDR3 is TGTGCCAGTAGGGAGGGTAGCAATCAGCCCCAGCATTTT. Translated, it gives CASREGSNQPQHF.

The rearrangement links TRBV15 to TRBJ1-4; tentative D call: TRBD1 (6 bases). V shed 3 bases and J shed 0 bases, with 14 bases lying between them. CDR1 LNHNV and CDR2 YYDKDF come from the germline V gene (reference sequence). The CDR3 is 17 residues long. In nucleotides, the CDR3 is TGTGCCACCAGCAGGAGGGGGATAGGTGCAACTAATGAAAAACTGTTTTTT. Amino acids: CATSRRGIGATNEKLFF. Combining the CDR3 with reference TRBV15 and TRBJ1-4 gives the whole variable domain DAMVIQNPRYQVTQFGKPVTLSCSQTLNHNVMYWYQQKSSQAPKLLFHYYDKDFNNEADTPDNFQSRRPNTSFCFLDIRSPGLGDTAMYLCATSRRGIGATNEKLFFGSGTQLSVL.

V usage is TRBV10-2 and J usage is TRBJ1-2, with TRBD1 identical over 8 bases. The germline V gene has CDR1 WSHSY and CDR2 SAAADI. Unmatched junction bases numbered 14, after V lost 3 bases and J lost 2 bases. The CDR3 covers 18 residues. CDR3 bases: TGCGCCAGCAGTGACATTGGACAGGGAATCGGTCTAAACTATGGCTACACCTTC. It codes for CASSDIGQGIGLNYGYTF.

This clone appeared a single time. J is TRBJ1-2 and V is TRBV15; possible D gene TRBD1, 6 bases. The CDR3 is made up of 13 amino acids. Germline lookup yields CDR1 LNHNV and CDR2 YYDKDF (reference sequence). The V gene lost 5 bases and the J gene lost 8 bases, with 15 bases spanning the gap. The CDR3 DNA is TGTGCCACCAGCTTCTCAATGGGGGCCGGCTACACCTTC. This codes for CATSFSMGAGYTF.

In the case of this clone: Additional DNA sequences in this sample encode the identical CDR3. The rearrangement uses TRBV2 and TRBJ1-2; D not certain. From germline, CDR1 is SNHLY and CDR2 FYNNEI. The CDR3 consists of 13 residues. The V gene lost 1 base and the J gene lost 4 bases, with 7 bases spanning the gap. The CDR3 region has the DNA TGTGCCAGCAGTGAAGGCCCCGGCTATGGCTACACCTTC. Translated, it gives CASSEGPGYGYTF.

The chain carries TRBV6-5 and TRBJ1-1; 7 bases match TRBD1. Looked up from germline, CDR1 is MNHEY and CDR2 is SVGAGI. The CDR3 is made up of 15 amino acids. Trimming at V came to 4 bases and at J to 1 base, leaving 6 bases not matched to a gene. The CDR3, as DNA: TGTGCCAGCAGTTCTCCCCAGGGGGGGAACACTGAAGCTTTCTTT. Amino acids: CASSSPQGGNTEAFF.

The chain couples TRBV5-1 to TRBJ1-1; 9 bases are a match to TRBD1. Trimming took 3 bases from V and 12 from J; bases not matched to a gene: 9. This CDR3 contains 13 residues. Germline values: CDR1 SGHRS, CDR2 YFSETQ. CDR3 bases: TGCGCCAGCAGCTCGACGGGACAGGGAGCAACTTTCTTT. The encoded protein is CASSSTGQGATFF.

This chain uses TRBV5-1 with TRBJ2-2, with 12 bases aligning to TRBD1. CDR3 size: 17 residues. Germline V gene data show CDR1 as SGHRS and CDR2 as YFSETQ. V gave up 0 bases and J gave up 5 bases; unmatched junction bases: 5. The CDR3 bases are TGCGCCAGCAGCTTGGCCCGGGGACAGGGGGCAACCGGGGAGCTGTTTTTT. As protein: CASSLARGQGATGELFF.

The V call is TRBV9, the J call TRBJ1-1, with 8 bases lining up with TRBD1. CDR3 length equals 14 residues. With 3 bases clipped from V and 6 bases from J, the junction kept 7 bases outside the gene matches. The germline CDR1 and CDR2 sequences are SGDLS and YYNGEE. The CDR3 region has the DNA TGTGCCAGCAGCGAGCCGACAGGGGTCTCTGAAGCTTTCTTT. It yields the protein CASSEPTGVSEAFF.

This clone was recorded only once. CDR3 nucleotide sequence: TGTGCCAGCAGTACTATGGAGACCCAGTACTTC. This encodes CASSTMETQYF. The chain uses TRBV12-3 or TRBV12-4 and TRBJ2-5; D is undetermined. With 5 bases removed from V and 5 bases from J, the gap between germline ends came to 6 bases. The CDR3 length is 11 residues.

This clone was counted once. This chain uses TRBV6-5 with TRBJ2-7; TRBD2 matches 10 bases. Trimming at V came to 6 bases and at J to 3 bases, leaving 8 bases not matched to a gene. The CDR3 length is 15 residues. Germline-derived CDR1 and CDR2 are MNHEY and SVGAGI. The CDR3 bases are TGTGCCAGCAGCTCCCCTAGCGGGGGCCGCTACGAGCAGTACTTC. This encodes CASSSPSGGRYEQYF.

The chain carries TRBV6-5 and TRBJ2-7, with D possibly being TRBD1 (7 bases). Germline values: CDR1 MNHEY, CDR2 SVGAGI. V lost 6 bases and J 8 bases, leaving 23 bases between the germline ends. CDR3 size: 15 residues. The CDR3 loop reads CASSVGGGLVTKQYF. The CDR3 coding sequence is TGTGCCAGCAGCGTCGGAGGGGGCCTTGTTACGAAGCAGTACTTC.

The chain couples TRBV27 to TRBJ1-4; TRBD1 aligns across 12 bases. The J segment lost 8 bases and the V segment lost 0 bases, leaving 10 bases of the junction unmatched. In germline, CDR1 is MNHEY, CDR2 SMNVEV (reference sequence). The CDR3 spans 18 residues. CDR3 protein: CASSLSFPGTGGEEKLFF. DNA for the CDR3: TGTGCCAGCAGTTTATCGTTTCCCGGGACAGGGGGCGAAGAAAAACTGTTTTTT.

The rearrangement joins TRBV28 to TRBJ1-2; maybe TRBD1 (6 bases). V lost 7 bases and J 3 bases, leaving 21 bases between the germline ends. Germline assignment: CDR1 MDHEN and CDR2 SYDVKM. The CDR3 extends over 16 amino acids. CDR3 amino acids: CASIRYSGGPDYGYTF. The CDR3 region has the DNA TGTGCCAGCATTCGGTACAGCGGGGGGCCCGACTATGGCTACACCTTC.

Only one count was recorded for this clone. The chain couples TRBV4-3 to TRBJ1-2; no reliable D call. Germline V CDR1 and CDR2: LGHNA, YSLEER. V was clipped by 0 bases and J by 2 bases, with 7 bases between them. The CDR3 totals 14 residues. The DNA of the CDR3 is TGCGCCAGCAGCCAAGAATTTCTCAACTATGGCTACACCTTC. Protein product: CASSQEFLNYGYTF.

The chain employs TRBV30 and TRBJ1-2, with 9 positions matching TRBD1. CDR1 GTSNPN and CDR2 SVGIG come from the germline V gene (reference sequence). This CDR3 is 14 amino acids long. Unmatched junction bases numbered 6, after V lost 3 bases and J lost 4 bases. CDR3 bases: TGTGCCTGGAGGGACAGGGGACTGTTCTATGGCTACACCTTC. Its translation is CAWRDRGLFYGYTF.

The V call is TRBV4-1, the J call TRBJ1-4, with a tentative D call TRBD1 (6 bases). There are 14 residues in the CDR3. V was shortened by 4 bases and J by 5 bases, with 11 bases between the two germline ends. The germline gives CDR1 MGHRA, CDR2 YSYEKL. The CDR3 sequence: CASSPGQGNEKLFF. The CDR3 DNA sequence: TGCGCCAGCAGCCCCGGCCAGGGGAATGAAAAACTGTTTTTT.

The chain combines TRBV4-2 with TRBJ1-6; TRBD1 agrees at 7 bases. Germline CDR1 LGHNA, CDR2 YNFKEQ. This CDR3 comprises 15 residues. V lost 2 bases and J lost 7; bases outside the gene matches: 5. The DNA for the CDR3 is TGTGCCAGCAGCCAACCGGGACAGAAAAATTCACCCCTCCACTTT. Its translation: CASSQPGQKNSPLHF.

The genes are TRBV2 and TRBJ1-5; D not resolved. CDR1 is SNHLY, CDR2 FYNNEI, per germline. Trimming left V 4 bases short and J 5 bases short, with 9 bases between. CDR3 length: 13 amino acids. CDR3 residues: CASSGSSDQPQHF. The CDR3, as DNA: TGTGCCAGCAGTGGATCCAGTGATCAGCCCCAGCATTTT.

V gene TRBV5-1 combines with J gene TRBJ1-3, with TRBD1 identical over 7 bases. This CDR3 spans 21 amino acids. Losses at the gene ends were 2 bases for V and 0 bases for J; bases not matched to a gene: 20. The V gene's germline CDR1 is SGHRS and CDR2 YFSETQ. The CDR3: CASSFPGTVQPGNVSGNTIYF. The CDR3 DNA reads TGCGCCAGCAGCTTTCCCGGGACAGTCCAACCCGGCAACGTCTCTGGAAACACCATATATTTT.

This clone has only a few counts. The rearrangement links TRBV4-3 to TRBJ1-2, with 8 nucleotides matching TRBD1. CDR1 is LGHNA and CDR2 is YSLEER in the germline V gene. Trimming at V came to 5 bases and at J to 5 bases, leaving 7 bases not matched to a gene. The CDR3 extends over 14 amino acids. In nucleotides, the CDR3 is TGCGCCAGCAGCTGGACAGGGCCAGAATATGGCTACACCTTC. Encoded protein: CASSWTGPEYGYTF.

As DNA, the CDR3 is TGTGCCAGCAGCTCGCGGGGGACTAGCGTAAACAATGAGCAGTTCTTC. Its protein product is CASSSRGTSVNNEQFF. This rearrangement joins TRBV7-8 to TRBJ2-1; 10 bases agree with TRBD2. Germline V gene sequence: CDR1 SGHVS, CDR2 FQNEAQ. The CDR3 covers 16 residues. Trimming removed 4 bases from V and 5 bases from J; junction bases left unmatched: 8.